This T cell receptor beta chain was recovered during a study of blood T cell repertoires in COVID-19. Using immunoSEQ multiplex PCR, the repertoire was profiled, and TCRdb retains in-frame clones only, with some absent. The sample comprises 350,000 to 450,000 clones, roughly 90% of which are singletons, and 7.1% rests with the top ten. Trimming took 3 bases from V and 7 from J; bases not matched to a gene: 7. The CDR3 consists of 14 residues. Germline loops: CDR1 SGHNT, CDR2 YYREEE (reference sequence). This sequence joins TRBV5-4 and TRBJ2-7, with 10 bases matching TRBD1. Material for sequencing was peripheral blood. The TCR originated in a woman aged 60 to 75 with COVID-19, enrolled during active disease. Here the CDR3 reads CASSSGQGNMEQYF. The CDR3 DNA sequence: TGTGCCAGCAGCTCGGGACAGGGGAATATGGAGCAGTACTTC.